This T cell receptor (beta chain) originates from a study of tumor and adjacent non-tumor tissue in lung cancer. The length of the CDR3 is 16 residues. Trimming took 5 bases from V and 5 from J; bases not matched to a gene: 11. Germline CDR1 and CDR2: DFQATT and SNEGSKA (reference sequence). The library came from three nested PCR rounds adapted from ARM-PCR protocols. TCRdb recomputed calls from the multiplex PCR reads with MiXCR, one row per CDR3 protein. The sample contains over 130,000 distinct CDR3 sequences, approximately 72% of which appear only once. This clonotype has a count of ten or more. This sample's RNA came from whole unsorted tissue.

The receptor's source is a man in his 60s with small cell lung cancer. Material: lung tumor tissue. This chain joins TRBV20-1 and TRBJ2-3; 12 nucleotides line up with TRBD2. The CDR3 protein is CSARGGLAGFGDTQYF. The CDR3 nucleotides are TGCAGTGCTCGAGGTGGACTAGCGGGATTCGGAGATACGCAGTATTTT.